A single sample gave rise to the 25 T cell receptor beta chains below, sequenced in a study of Graves' ophthalmopathy and Graves' hyperthyroidism (dated 2018 in TCRdb). Instrument on record: Illumina HiSeq 2000. TCR beta CDR3 regions were amplified from RNA transcripts for repertoire sequencing. HTBI primers and the Qiagen OneStep RT-PCR kit were used in a first-round RT-PCR, which was followed by a second-round multiplex PCR, size selection and purification. The raw public data were reprocessed by TCRdb itself: fastp quality trimming at Q25, MiXCR clonotype calling, in-frame beta chains only. Entries that share a CDR3 protein sequence are merged under the most common genes and DNA. For this sample the table gives 300,000 to 500,000 distinct CDR3 sequences, of which 15% to 17% were detected only once. The ten largest clones add up to about 7% of the sample. The sample comprised peripheral blood. The receptors derive from a woman aged 18-29 years with stable Graves' hyperthyroidism. Donor details come from another sample of the same person, matched by shared clones.

There are many counts of this clonotype. The rearrangement joins TRBV10-2 to TRBJ1-1; D remains ambiguous. The CDR3 runs to 12 residues. Germline V gene data show CDR1 as WSHSY and CDR2 as SAAADI. Between the trimmed V and J ends, which lost 6 bases and 3 bases, there was a span of 8 bases. The CDR3 is CASSVSHTEAFF. CDR3 coding DNA: TGCGCCAGCAGCGTAAGCCACACTGAAGCTTTCTTT.

This clonotype was picked up many times. This chain connects TRBV10-3 to TRBJ2-7, with 10 bases lining up with TRBD2. The germline CDR1 and CDR2 sequences are ENHRY and SYGVKD. V trimming: 3 bases; J trimming: 3 bases; junction bases outside the gene matches: 8. The CDR3 runs to 16 residues. CDR3 amino acids: CAISEGMTSGHYEQYF. CDR3 sequence (DNA): TGTGCCATCAGTGAAGGGATGACTAGCGGGCACTACGAGCAGTACTTC.

This clonotype was seen repeatedly, ten times or more. This chain links TRBV7-2 with TRBJ1-1, with D hard to call. The V end lost 1 base, the J end lost 2 bases, and 14 bases lay between the germline ends. Germline V gives CDR1 SGHTA, CDR2 FQGNSA. The CDR3 sequence is 16 residues long. The CDR3 protein is CASSLGSAALNTEAFF. The CDR3 region has the DNA TGTGCCAGCAGCTTAGGCTCGGCAGCGCTTAACACTGAAGCTTTCTTT.

CDR3 in DNA: TGTGCCAGCAGCCGTCGGGGGCTGGAGACCCAGTACTTC. Translated: CASSRRGLETQYF. J is TRBJ2-5 and V is TRBV7-3; possibly TRBD1 or TRBD2 for D (6 bases each). Between the trimmed V and J ends, which lost 5 bases and 5 bases, there was a span of 12 bases. The germline V gene encodes CDR1 SGHTA and CDR2 FQGTGA. This CDR3 is built from 13 residues.

This clonotype was seen repeatedly, ten times or more. The genes are TRBV28 and TRBJ1-1; D gene unclear. There are 15 residues in the CDR3. Trimming took off 3 bases at V and 2 bases at J, with 13 bases between the two ends. CDR1 and CDR2 (germline): MDHEN, SYDVKM. This CDR3 reads CASSFFGGPNTEAFF. The CDR3 DNA reads as TGTGCCAGCAGTTTCTTTGGCGGACCCAACACTGAAGCTTTCTTT.

The chain combines TRBV5-1 with TRBJ2-7; 8 positions match TRBD1. Germline trimming cut 0 bases from V and 4 bases from J; bases unmatched to any gene: 9. This CDR3 has 16 residues. The V gene's germline CDR1 is SGHRS and CDR2 YFSETQ. For the CDR3, the DNA is TGCGCCAGCAGCTTGGCAGGATGGGACAGGCAATACGAGCAGTACTTC. As protein: CASSLAGWDRQYEQYF.

This clonotype was counted ten times or more. The J gene is TRBJ2-7, the V gene TRBV12-3 or TRBV12-4; D not certain. Trimming stripped 2 bases from V and 4 bases from J, with 9 bases between. The CDR3 totals 13 residues. CDR3 bases: TGTGCCAGCAGTTTAATCGACTCTTACGAGCAGTACTTC. Translating it yields CASSLIDSYEQYF.

Ten or more counts support this clonotype. This chain joins TRBV7-2 and TRBJ2-7; D is perhaps TRBD2 (6 bases). The CDR3 consists of 13 residues. With 5 bases removed from V and 5 bases from J, the gap between germline ends came to 13 bases. The germline CDR1 and CDR2 sequences are SGHTA and FQGNSA. CDR3 region: CASSRVREDEQYF. DNA for the CDR3: TGTGCCAGCAGCCGGGTTAGGGAGGACGAGCAGTACTTC.

The chain joins TRBV18 to TRBJ2-7, with 10 bases identical to TRBD1. CDR3 size: 13 residues. Germline V gene sequence: CDR1 KGHSH, CDR2 LQKENI. The chain's CDR3 is CASSRDRGYELYV. The DNA for the CDR3 is TGTGCCAGCTCCCGGGACAGGGGATACGAGCTGTACGTC.

This clonotype was found many times. This chain links TRBV10-2 with TRBJ2-5; D not certain. In germline, CDR1 is WSHSY, CDR2 SAAADI. There are 12 residues in the CDR3. The V gene lost 0 bases and the J gene lost 5 bases, with 4 bases spanning the gap. The CDR3: CASSESRETQYF. The CDR3 bases are TGCGCCAGCAGTGAGTCGCGGGAGACCCAGTACTTC.

This clonotype was observed a few times. Since a much larger clone is just one base distant, this may be a read error. The V and J genes are TRBV13 and TRBJ2-5, with 10 bases matching TRBD2. V lost 6 bases, J lost 2 bases, and 3 bases stayed unmatched. The CDR3 is 14 amino acids. Per germline, CDR1 PRHDT and CDR2 FYEKMQ (reference sequence). The CDR3 region is CASRLAGEQETQYF. The CDR3 bases are TGTGCCAGCAGGCTAGCGGGGGAGCAAGAGACCCAGTACTTC.

The table lists this clonotype with many counts. In nucleotides, the CDR3 is TGTGCCAGCAGTGAAGAACAGGCCTCCTACGAGCAGTACTTC. Translation: CASSEEQASYEQYF. The rearrangement links TRBV6-1 to TRBJ2-7; TRBD1 might be the D (5 bases). Germline-derived CDR1 and CDR2 are MNHNS and SASEGT. The CDR3 has 14 amino acids. V was clipped by 1 base and J by 0 bases, with 7 bases between them.

This clonotype was counted many times. The chain couples TRBV27 to TRBJ1-2; no clear D. This CDR3 has 14 residues. In germline, CDR1 is MNHEY, CDR2 SMNVEV (reference sequence). Trimming removed 2 bases at V and 4 bases at J, with 11 bases between. CDR3 loop: CASSLNPAVYGYTF. The CDR3 DNA sequence: TGTGCCAGCAGTTTAAACCCCGCCGTCTATGGCTACACCTTC.

This clonotype was detected ten times or more. V and J are TRBV5-1 and TRBJ2-5; no reliable D call. From germline, CDR1 is SGHRS and CDR2 YFSETQ. The CDR3 totals 15 residues. Trimming left V 3 bases short and J 0 bases short, with 12 bases between. The CDR3 sequence is CASSSPTSYQETQYF. The CDR3 region has the DNA TGCGCCAGCAGCTCGCCGACATCGTACCAAGAGACCCAGTACTTC.

Comments on this clonotype: Because it lacks the conserved phenylalanine or tryptophan at the end, this CDR3 is likely a read error. The rearrangement uses TRBV12-3 or TRBV12-4 and TRBJ1-5, with 11 nucleotides matching TRBD1. Trimming cost V 5 bases and J 1 base; bases outside gene matches: 1. This CDR3 is built from 15 residues. CDR3 in amino acids: CASSRTGGSNQPQHL. The CDR3 nucleotides read TGTGCCAGCAGTCGGACAGGGGGCAGCAATCAGCCCCAGCATCTT.

This clonotype occurred many times. The rearrangement links TRBV12-3 or TRBV12-4 to TRBJ1-2; D is undetermined. The length of the CDR3 is 14 residues. Trimming left V 11 bases short and J 1 base short, with 17 bases between. The CDR3: CAVMAGTVNYGYTF. The CDR3 coding sequence is TGTGCCGTTATGGCAGGAACGGTTAACTATGGCTACACCTTC.

Many counts were recorded for this clonotype. This sequence joins TRBV7-2 and TRBJ2-5, with unresolved D. The V gene's germline CDR1 is SGHTA and CDR2 FQGNSA. Trimming stripped 3 bases from V and 2 bases from J, with 10 bases between. This CDR3 has 14 residues. This chain's CDR3 is CASSFRTPQETQYF. The CDR3 DNA sequence: TGTGCCAGCAGCTTCCGGACCCCTCAAGAGACCCAGTACTTC.

This clonotype was seen only a few times. The chain is built from TRBV14 and TRBJ1-2, with D possibly being TRBD1 (6 bases). Germline CDR1 reads SGHDN; CDR2 reads FVKESK. V was shortened by 2 bases and J by 8 bases, with 15 bases between the two germline ends. This CDR3 is 14 amino acids long. CDR3 in DNA: TGTGCCAGCAGCCAAAACAGGGATGGGGGCGGCTACACCTTC. Translated: CASSQNRDGGGYTF.

To note about this clonotype: A much larger clone lies a single base off, so this may be a read error. The V and J genes are TRBV6-1 and TRBJ2-7; D tentatively reads TRBD1 or TRBD2 (5 bases each). The CDR3 loop spans 15 amino acids. Germline V gene lookup returns CDR1 MNHNS and CDR2 SASEGT. The CDR3 is CVSIPAGTDTYEQYF. CDR3 nucleotides: TGTGTCAGCATTCCCGCCGGGACGGACACCTACGAGCAGTACTTC.

This clonotype was recorded at least ten times. The chain carries TRBV11-3 and TRBJ1-1, with D perhaps TRBD1 (6 bases). CDR1 and CDR2 from the germline V gene are SGHNT and YENEEA. The CDR3 contains 13 residues. The V gene lost 2 bases and the J gene lost 6 bases, with 10 bases spanning the gap. CDR3 coding DNA: TGTGCCAGCAGCTTAAGGACAGCCGCTGAAGCTTTCTTT. Its translation: CASSLRTAAEAFF.

In this sample, this clonotype turned up many times. V and J are TRBV12-5 and TRBJ1-6, with 7 bases that match TRBD1. J lost 8 bases, V lost 4 bases, and 5 bases had no gene match. The CDR3 length is 14 residues. Looked up from germline, CDR1 is LGHNT and CDR2 is FRNRAP. The CDR3 DNA sequence: TGTGCTAGTGGTTCTGGACAGGATTATTCACCCCTCCACTTT. This sequence encodes CASGSGQDYSPLHF.

This clonotype showed up many times. The chain has TRBV7-9 and TRBJ2-7; 7 bases map to TRBD1. With V trimmed by 0 bases and J by 1 base, 12 bases remained unmatched. Per germline, CDR1 SEHNR and CDR2 FQNEAQ (reference sequence). This CDR3 is 18 amino acids long. The CDR3 here is CASSLAIRDSVKSYEQYF. The CDR3 region has the DNA TGTGCCAGCAGCTTAGCGATTCGGGACAGCGTAAAGTCCTACGAGCAGTACTTC.

This clonotype was counted many times. The rearrangement uses TRBV6-2 or TRBV6-3 and TRBJ1-1, with TRBD1 matching over 7 bases. V was clipped by 2 bases and J by 6 bases; unmatched bases: 6. CDR1 is MNHEY, CDR2 SVGEGT, per germline. This CDR3 contains 14 residues. CDR3 DNA: TGTGCCAGCAGTTACCGCGGACAGGATCCTGAAGCTTTCTTT. Translating it yields CASSYRGQDPEAFF.

J is TRBJ1-1 and V is TRBV12-3 or TRBV12-4; 10 nucleotides line up with TRBD1. Losses at the gene ends were 6 bases for V and 4 bases for J; bases not matched to a gene: 8. CDR3 size: 15 residues. This CDR3 is CASSMGTGAATEAFF. The CDR3 DNA sequence: TGTGCCAGCAGCATGGGGACAGGGGCCGCCACTGAAGCTTTCTTT.

V usage is TRBV7-9 and J usage is TRBJ1-2, with 7 positions matching TRBD1. V trimming: 6 bases; J trimming: 4 bases; junction bases outside the gene matches: 5. The CDR3 covers 13 residues. Germline lookup yields CDR1 SEHNR and CDR2 FQNEAQ (reference sequence). CDR3 nucleotide sequence: TGTGCCAGCAGATCGGGACAGTCCTATGGCTACACCTTC. Protein product: CASRSGQSYGYTF. Variable domain in full (rest from reference TRBV7-9 and TRBJ1-2): DTGVSQNPRHKITKRGQNVTFRCDPISEHNRLYWYRQTLGQGPEFLTYFQNEAQLEKSRLLSDRFSAERPKGSFSTLEIQRTEQGDSAMYLCASRSGQSYGYTFGSGTRLTVV.